Presented here are 17 T cell receptor beta chains from one specimen sequenced in a study of blood T cell repertoires in COVID-19. TCRdb's copy holds only in-frame clones and misses some; the assay was immunoSEQ multiplex PCR. The sample has fewer than 40,000 clones; 85% to 95% are singletons. The sample comprised peripheral blood. Receptors originate from a human donor in a cohort sampled during active COVID-19.

This chain joins TRBV5-1 and TRBJ2-7; 7 bases map to TRBD1. The J segment lost 2 bases and the V segment lost 4 bases, leaving 9 bases of the junction unmatched. Germline V gene data show CDR1 as SGHRS and CDR2 as YFSETQ. This CDR3 is 15 amino acids long. CDR3 region: CASSQPTGSPYEQYF. CDR3 in DNA: TGCGCCAGCAGCCAACCGACAGGGAGCCCCTACGAGCAGTACTTC.

The chain employs TRBV30 and TRBJ1-1; TRBD1 matches at 10 bases. The CDR3 extends over 15 amino acids. Germline CDR1 GTSNPN, CDR2 SVGIG (reference sequence). In DNA, the CDR3 is TGTGCGCGATCGCGGGACAGGGGCCTGAACACTGAAGCTTTCTTT. Its protein product is CARSRDRGLNTEAFF.

The gene calls are TRBV6-4 and TRBJ2-1; a weak D match, TRBD1 (5 bases). There are 14 residues in the CDR3. CDR1 MRHNA and CDR2 SNTAGT come from the germline V gene. With 3 bases removed from V and 7 bases from J, the gap between germline ends came to 13 bases. The CDR3 nucleotides read TGTGCCAGCAGTGAAGGAGACAGTGCTAATGAGCAGTTCTTC. This gives the protein CASSEGDSANEQFF.

V is TRBV19 and J is TRBJ2-3; maybe TRBD1 (6 bases). The CDR3 is made up of 15 amino acids. V gave up 8 bases and J gave up 2 bases, with 17 bases separating them. The germline gives CDR1 LNHDA, CDR2 SQIVND (reference sequence). The CDR3 spells CASGLGARDTDTQYF. The DNA for the CDR3 is TGTGCCAGTGGTCTGGGGGCTAGGGACACAGATACGCAGTATTTT.

The V gene is TRBV3-1 (or the pseudogene TRBV3-2), the J gene TRBJ2-7; no firm D call. V lost 3 bases and J 3 bases, leaving 3 bases between the germline ends. The CDR3 length is 11 residues. CDR1 and CDR2 from the germline V gene are LGHDT and YNNKEL (reference sequence). The CDR3 protein is CASSHNYEQYF. In nucleotides, the CDR3 is TGTGCCAGCAGCCACAACTACGAGCAGTACTTC.

The chain is built from TRBV3-1 (or the pseudogene TRBV3-2) and TRBJ1-1, with a possible D match to TRBD1 (5 bases). CDR1 and CDR2 (germline): LGHDT, YNNKEL (reference sequence). V gave up 4 bases and J gave up 2 bases, with 11 bases separating them. The CDR3 is made up of 14 amino acids. CDR3 region: CASSPQGFNTEAFF. The DNA for the CDR3 is TGTGCCAGCAGCCCTCAGGGATTTAACACTGAAGCTTTCTTT.

The chain couples TRBV11-2 to TRBJ1-6; tentative D call: TRBD1 (5 bases). The CDR3 length is 15 residues. V lost 5 bases and J 8 bases, leaving 16 bases between the germline ends. CDR1 and CDR2 (germline): SGHAT, FQNNGV. The CDR3 sequence is CASSGAGRADSPLHF. CDR3 coding DNA: TGTGCCAGCAGCGGGGCAGGGCGCGCAGATTCACCCCTCCACTTT.

The rearrangement links TRBV7-3 to TRBJ2-1; 7 nucleotides match TRBD2. The CDR3 is 15 residues long. Looked up from germline, CDR1 is SGHTA and CDR2 is FQGTGA. V lost 3 bases to trimming and J lost 3 bases; unmatched junction nucleotides: 5. CDR3 loop: CASSFSSGGYNEQFF. The CDR3 DNA reads TGTGCCAGCAGCTTCTCTAGCGGTGGCTACAATGAGCAGTTCTTC. Variable domain in full (rest from reference TRBV7-3 and TRBJ2-1): GAGVSQTPSNKVTEKGKYVELRCDPISGHTALYWYRQSLGQGPEFLIYFQGTGAADDSGLPNDRFFAVRPEGSVSTLKIQRTERGDSAVYLCASSFSSGGYNEQFFGPGTRLTVL.

The chain links TRBV27 to TRBJ2-7; 11 bases are shared with TRBD2. This CDR3 spans 16 amino acids. Germline V gene sequence: CDR1 MNHEY, CDR2 SMNVEV (reference sequence). J lost 0 bases, V lost 8 bases, and 9 bases had no gene match. The CDR3 reads CASYSPLAGGSYEQYF. CDR3 in DNA: TGTGCCAGCTACAGCCCCCTAGCGGGAGGCTCCTACGAGCAGTACTTC.

This clone appeared once. The genes are TRBV3-1 (or the pseudogene TRBV3-2) and TRBJ2-7, with TRBD1 as a possible D gene (6 bases). V lost 11 bases and J lost 2, with 13 bases in between. Germline V lookup: CDR1 LGHDT, CDR2 YNNKEL (reference sequence). This CDR3 comprises 12 residues. CDR3 sequence reads: CAPVGGPYEQYF. CDR3 bases: TGTGCCCCGGTAGGGGGACCCTACGAGCAGTACTTC.

This rearrangement joins TRBV27 to TRBJ2-5, with 7 positions matching TRBD1. Trimming removed 4 bases from V and 3 bases from J; junction bases left unmatched: 5. Germline V CDR1 and CDR2: MNHEY, SMNVEV (reference sequence). CDR3 length equals 14 residues. The CDR3 nucleotides are TGTGCCAGCAGTTACAGGGGTGTCGAAGAGACCCAGTACTTC. Translating it yields CASSYRGVEETQYF.

The CDR3 nucleotides are TGTGCCAGCAGCTACGACCGACCTAGCACTGAAGCTTTCTTT. Translated, it gives CASSYDRPSTEAFF. The V and J genes are TRBV6-5 and TRBJ1-1; the D is unclear. Trimming took off 6 bases at V and 4 bases at J, with 15 bases between the two ends. Germline V lookup: CDR1 MNHEY, CDR2 SVGAGI. The CDR3 loop spans 14 amino acids.

The CDR3 loop reads CASSRSSGSYNEQFF. The CDR3 DNA reads as TGTGCCAGCAGCCGATCTAGCGGGAGCTACAATGAGCAGTTCTTC. The J gene is TRBJ2-1, the V gene TRBV14; TRBD2 matches 10 bases. This CDR3 is built from 15 residues. Germline V lookup: CDR1 SGHDN, CDR2 FVKESK. J lost 3 bases, V lost 4 bases, and 3 bases had no gene match.

The chain couples TRBV18 to TRBJ2-7; no definite D call. From germline, CDR1 is KGHSH and CDR2 LQKENI. This CDR3 has 14 residues. The V end was cut by 2 bases, the J end by 2 bases, with 10 bases between. Here the CDR3 DNA reads TGTGCCAGCTCACCATCTGCCCTAACCTACGAGCAGTACTTC. Protein: CASSPSALTYEQYF.

The chain joins TRBV21-1 to TRBJ2-1; no DNA check was done on the table's D call, TRBD1. TRBV21-1 is a recognized pseudogene. This CDR3 is 18 amino acids long. CDR3 in amino acids: CASSKGTLGRVPGNEQFF. DNA for the CDR3: TGTGCCAGCAGCAAAGGAACCCTCGGCAGGGTCCCTGGCAATGAGCAGTTCTTC.

The CDR3 nucleotides read TGCGCCAGCACCGCGGGGGCGGGAGTGGCTTACAATGAGCAGTTCTTC. It codes for CASTAGAGVAYNEQFF. The chain recombines TRBV5-1 with TRBJ2-1, with D perhaps matching TRBD2 (7 bases). Germline CDR1 SGHRS, CDR2 YFSETQ. The CDR3 loop spans 16 amino acids. The V gene lost 6 bases and the J gene lost 4 bases, with 20 bases spanning the gap. The full variable domain, completed using reference TRBV5-1 and TRBJ2-1, is KAGVTQTPRYLIKTRGQQVTLSCSPISGHRSVSWYQQTPGQGLQFLFEYFSETQRNKGNFPGRFSGRQFSNSRSEMNVSTLELGDSALYLCASTAGAGVAYNEQFFGPGTRLTVL.

For the CDR3, the DNA is TGTGCCAGTAGTCCATCCGGACAGGGGGGTTCCTACGAGCAGTACTTC. It yields the protein CASSPSGQGGSYEQYF. J is TRBJ2-7 and V is TRBV19, with 10 nucleotides matching TRBD1. The CDR3 runs 16 residues. Germline V gives CDR1 LNHDA, CDR2 SQIVND (reference sequence). Losses at the gene ends were 5 bases for V and 1 base for J; bases not matched to a gene: 8.